This TCR beta chain derives from a study of shared clonotypes between healthy human individuals. CD45RO-negative CD8 cells positively selected for CCR7 made up the naive population, which excluded terminally differentiated effector memory CD45RA+ cells. Donors were healthy HIV-negative adults without recent acute infections or vaccinations. V shed 5 bases, J shed 8 bases, and the junction held 6 bases outside the gene matches. This CDR3 spans 13 amino acids. The germline CDR1 and CDR2 sequences are MNHEY and SMNVEV (reference sequence). This table comes from immunoSEQ multiplex PCR, and its TCRdb copy is limited to in-frame clones, with some not included. Of about 700,000 clones detected, roughly 94% appear once; the ten largest clones hold roughly 24%. General study results and limits: The low donor count limited represented genetic and exposure-history diversity. Shared clonotypes: approximately 4.5% naive CD4, around 3.7% naive CD8, less than 2.5% memory CD4, about 0.4% memory CD8. Blood was the sole source, and tissue repertoires probably differ.

About this clone itself: Its antigen is as yet unknown.

The receptor comes from a man aged 25-45 years in good health. The sample comprised naive CD8+ T cells sorted from blood. V and J are TRBV27 and TRBJ2-1, with TRBD1 identical over 7 bases. CDR3 in amino acids: CASSLTGVHEQFF. CDR3 nucleotides: TGTGCCAGCAGTCTTACAGGGGTGCATGAGCAGTTCTTC.